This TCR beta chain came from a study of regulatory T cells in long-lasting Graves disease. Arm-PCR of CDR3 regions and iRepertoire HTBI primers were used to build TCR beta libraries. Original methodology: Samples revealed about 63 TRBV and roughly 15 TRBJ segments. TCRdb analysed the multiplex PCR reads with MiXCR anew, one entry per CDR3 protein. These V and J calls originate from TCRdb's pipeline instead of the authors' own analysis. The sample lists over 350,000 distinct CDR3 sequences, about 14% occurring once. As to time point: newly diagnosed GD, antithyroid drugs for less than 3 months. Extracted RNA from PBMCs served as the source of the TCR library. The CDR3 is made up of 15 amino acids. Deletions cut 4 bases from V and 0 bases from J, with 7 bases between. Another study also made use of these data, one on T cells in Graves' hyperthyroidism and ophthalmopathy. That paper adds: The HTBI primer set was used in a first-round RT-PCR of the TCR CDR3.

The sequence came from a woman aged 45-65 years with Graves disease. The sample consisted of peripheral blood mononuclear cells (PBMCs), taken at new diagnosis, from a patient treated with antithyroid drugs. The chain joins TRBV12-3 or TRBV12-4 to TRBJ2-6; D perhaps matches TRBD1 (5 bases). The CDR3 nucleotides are TGTGCCAGCAGTTGGACAAGCTCTGGGGCCAACGTCCTGACTTTC. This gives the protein CASSWTSSGANVLTF.